These T cell receptor beta chains were read from a single sample in a study of molecular identifiers for immune sequencing clone quantification. TCRdb reprocessed the PCR reads via MiXCR and lists one record per CDR3 protein. The sample consists of some 94,000 distinct CDR3 sequences, roughly 25% of them appearing once. Input material: naive CD8+ T cells from blood, with Jurkat cell RNA spiked in. The source is a human donor in good health. Some libraries in this study had Jurkat cell RNA spiked in. Both conserved end residues are part of each CDR3. The order of the fields is J gene, V gene, clone size, D gene, CDR3 protein, CDR3 DNA. A D gene is named only where the DNA matches it firmly. Expanded clones are given a class, and other clones once, few, many or no size at all.

j_gene: TRBJ2-3
v_gene: TRBV4-1
abundance: few
d_gene: TRBD2
CDR3aa: CASSHPGLAELTDTQYF
CDR3nt: TGCGCCAGCAGCCACCCGGGACTAGCGGAGCTCACAGATACGCAGTATTTT

j_gene: TRBJ1-1
v_gene: TRBV5-1
abundance: many
d_gene: -
CDR3aa: CASSLGGAAYTEAFF
CDR3nt: TGCGCCAGCAGCTTGGGAGGGGCCGCGTACACTGAAGCTTTCTTT

j_gene: TRBJ1-5
v_gene: TRBV2
abundance: many
d_gene: TRBD1
CDR3aa: CASTGQGDQPQHF
CDR3nt: TGTGCCAGCACCGGACAGGGGGATCAGCCCCAGCATTTT

j_gene: TRBJ1-5
v_gene: TRBV27
abundance: -
d_gene: -
CDR3aa: CASSLYSPGGNQPQHF
CDR3nt: TGTGCCAGCAGTTTATACTCCCCAGGTGGCAATCAGCCCCAGCATTTT

j_gene: TRBJ1-5
v_gene: TRBV6-2/TRBV6-3
abundance: -
d_gene: -
CDR3aa: CASSRVGNQPQHF
CDR3nt: TGTGCCAGCAGTAGGGTAGGCAATCAGCCCCAGCATTTT

j_gene: TRBJ2-2
v_gene: TRBV9
abundance: few
d_gene: -
CDR3aa: CASSEPAADTGELFF
CDR3nt: TGTGCCAGCAGCGAGCCGGCAGCAGACACCGGGGAGCTGTTTTTT

j_gene: TRBJ1-1
v_gene: TRBV2
abundance: many
d_gene: -
CDR3aa: CASRILLYAAFF
CDR3nt: TGTGCCAGCAGAATACTCCTGTACGCAGCTTTCTTT

j_gene: TRBJ2-7
v_gene: TRBV10-3
abundance: many
d_gene: TRBD1
CDR3aa: CAISSRDRGGSRF
CDR3nt: TGTGCCATCAGTTCCCGGGACAGGGGAGGTAGTCGCTTC

j_gene: TRBJ2-5
v_gene: TRBV7-9
abundance: many
d_gene: -
CDR3aa: CASAGHQETQYF
CDR3nt: TGTGCCAGCGCGGGACACCAAGAGACCCAGTACTTC

j_gene: TRBJ1-4
v_gene: TRBV7-6
abundance: many
d_gene: TRBD1
CDR3aa: CASSRGDRAMEKLFF
CDR3nt: TGTGCCAGCAGCCGTGGGGACAGGGCGATGGAAAAACTGTTTTTT

j_gene: TRBJ1-6
v_gene: TRBV2
abundance: few
d_gene: -
CDR3aa: CASSPQAGGFSYNSPLHF
CDR3nt: TGTGCCAGCAGTCCACAAGCAGGAGGCTTCTCCTATAATTCACCCCTCCACTTT

j_gene: TRBJ1-3
v_gene: TRBV5-1
abundance: many
d_gene: -
CDR3aa: CASSLDRRISGNTIYF
CDR3nt: TGCGCCAGCAGCTTGGACCGGAGGATCTCTGGAAACACCATATATTTT

j_gene: TRBJ2-1
v_gene: TRBV11-2
abundance: many
d_gene: TRBD2
CDR3aa: CASTPGSGRKNEQFF
CDR3nt: TGTGCCAGCACCCCGGGAAGCGGGAGGAAGAATGAGCAGTTCTTC

j_gene: TRBJ2-7
v_gene: TRBV4-3
abundance: many
d_gene: TRBD2
CDR3aa: CASSQYPGLASYEQYF
CDR3nt: TGCGCCAGCAGCCAGTACCCGGGACTAGCCTCCTACGAGCAGTACTTC

j_gene: TRBJ2-3
v_gene: TRBV4-3
abundance: few
d_gene: TRBD2
CDR3aa: CASSQGGAQGRGSDTQYF
CDR3nt: TGCGCCAGCAGCCAAGGTGGGGCGCAAGGGAGGGGCTCAGATACGCAGTATTTT

j_gene: TRBJ2-7
v_gene: TRBV19
abundance: many
d_gene: -
CDR3aa: CASSIGPDSSYEQYF
CDR3nt: TGTGCCAGTAGTATTGGCCCGGACAGCTCCTACGAGCAGTACTTC

j_gene: TRBJ2-7
v_gene: TRBV2
abundance: few
d_gene: TRBD1
CDR3aa: CASRNGQGFNEQYF
CDR3nt: TGTGCCAGCAGAAACGGACAGGGTTTCAACGAGCAGTACTTC

j_gene: TRBJ2-7
v_gene: TRBV30
abundance: many
d_gene: TRBD1
CDR3aa: CAWSGYQGADYEQYF
CDR3nt: TGTGCCTGGAGTGGGTACCAGGGGGCCGACTACGAGCAGTACTTC

j_gene: TRBJ1-2
v_gene: TRBV4-1
abundance: -
d_gene: -
CDR3aa: CASSQEIRSNYGYTF
CDR3nt: TGCGCCAGCAGCCAAGAGATAAGAAGCAACTATGGCTACACCTTC

j_gene: TRBJ1-2
v_gene: TRBV9
abundance: many
d_gene: -
CDR3aa: CASSVGDSNYGYTF
CDR3nt: TGTGCCAGCAGCGTAGGCGACAGTAACTATGGCTACACCTTC

j_gene: TRBJ1-5
v_gene: TRBV15
abundance: -
d_gene: -
CDR3aa: CATSRESWGGQPQHF
CDR3nt: TGTGCCACCAGCAGAGAATCGTGGGGTGGCCAGCCCCAGCATTTT

j_gene: TRBJ1-1
v_gene: TRBV9
abundance: many
d_gene: -
CDR3aa: CASSPTLGSGTEAFF
CDR3nt: TGTGCCAGCAGCCCCACTCTAGGGTCGGGCACTGAAGCTTTCTTT

j_gene: TRBJ2-3
v_gene: TRBV7-3
abundance: few
d_gene: TRBD2
CDR3aa: CAGGSTTDTQYF
CDR3nt: TGTGCGGGCGGGAGTACCACAGATACGCAGTATTTT

j_gene: TRBJ2-7
v_gene: TRBV20-1
abundance: -
d_gene: -
CDR3aa: CSARQQSSYEQNF
CDR3nt: TGCAGTGCCAGACAGCAGAGCTCCTACGAGCAGAACTTC

j_gene: TRBJ2-7
v_gene: TRBV5-4
abundance: many
d_gene: -
CDR3aa: CASSLASNEQYF
CDR3nt: TGTGCCAGCAGCTTGGCCAGCAACGAGCAGTACTTC

j_gene: TRBJ1-1
v_gene: TRBV7-9
abundance: many
d_gene: -
CDR3aa: CASSLGLGGLGTEAFF
CDR3nt: TGTGCCAGCAGCTTGGGTCTGGGCGGCCTGGGCACTGAAGCTTTCTTT

j_gene: TRBJ2-5
v_gene: TRBV5-6
abundance: -
d_gene: -
CDR3aa: CASSLVETQCF
CDR3nt: TGTGCCAGCAGCTTAGTTGAGACCCAGTGCTTC

j_gene: TRBJ1-1
v_gene: TRBV28
abundance: many
d_gene: TRBD1
CDR3aa: CASSLDRGREAFF
CDR3nt: TGTGCCAGCAGTCTGGACAGGGGCCGTGAAGCTTTCTTT

j_gene: TRBJ2-3
v_gene: TRBV7-8
abundance: many
d_gene: TRBD2
CDR3aa: CASSSRSTSGGNTDTQYF
CDR3nt: TGTGCCAGCAGCTCCCGGTCGACTAGCGGGGGAAACACAGATACGCAGTATTTT

j_gene: TRBJ2-7
v_gene: TRBV12-3/TRBV12-4
abundance: many
d_gene: -
CDR3aa: CASSLGVEQYF
CDR3nt: TGTGCCAGCAGCCTCGGCGTCGAGCAGTACTTC

j_gene: TRBJ2-1
v_gene: TRBV4-2
abundance: few
d_gene: TRBD2
CDR3aa: CASSQEGLAGYNEQFF
CDR3nt: TGTGCCAGCAGCCAAGAGGGACTAGCGGGTTACAATGAGCAGTTCTTC

j_gene: TRBJ2-7
v_gene: TRBV5-6
abundance: -
d_gene: -
CDR3aa: CASSTGLHYEQYF
CDR3nt: TGTGCCAGCAGCACCGGGCTACACTACGAGCAGTACTTC